This entry features one TCR beta chain sequence. Clones were read by immunoSEQ multiplex PCR, and TCRdb kept only the in-frame ones, dropping some. This repertoire shows roughly 80,000 clones, around 94% found once; its top ten account for 0.38%. The data were obtained in a study of technical replicates of blood from several donors. Trimming removed 3 bases from V and 4 bases from J; junction bases left unmatched: 6. The CDR3 has 16 residues. Germline V CDR1 and CDR2: SGHRS, YFSETQ. This TCR was sampled from a human donor in good health. The chain recombines TRBV5-1 with TRBJ2-1, with TRBD2 matching 11 bases. The sample taken for sequencing was T cells isolated from PBMCs. The CDR3 DNA follows: TGCGCCAGCAGCTGGTCCCTAGCGGGAGGTTACAATGAGCAGTTCTTC. It encodes CASSWSLAGGYNEQFF.